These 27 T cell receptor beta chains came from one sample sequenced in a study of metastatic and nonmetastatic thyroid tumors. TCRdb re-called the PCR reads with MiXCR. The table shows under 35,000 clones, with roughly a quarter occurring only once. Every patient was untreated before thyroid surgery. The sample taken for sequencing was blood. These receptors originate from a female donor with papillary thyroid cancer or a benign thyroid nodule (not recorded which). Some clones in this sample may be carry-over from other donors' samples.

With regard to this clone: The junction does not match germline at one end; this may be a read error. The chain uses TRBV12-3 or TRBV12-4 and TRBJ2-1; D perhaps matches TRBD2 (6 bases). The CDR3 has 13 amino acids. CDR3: CVSAPEGCLKQFF. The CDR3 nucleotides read TGTGTCAGCGCCCCGGAGGGGTGTCTCAAGCAGTTCTTC.

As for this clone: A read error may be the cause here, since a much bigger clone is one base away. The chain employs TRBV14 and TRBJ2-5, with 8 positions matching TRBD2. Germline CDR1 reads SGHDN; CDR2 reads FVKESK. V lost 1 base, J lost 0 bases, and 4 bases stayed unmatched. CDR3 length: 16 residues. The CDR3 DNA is TGTGCCAGCAGCCAAGTCCTAGCGGGTTACCAAGAGACCCAGTACTTC. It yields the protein CASSQVLAGYQETQYF.

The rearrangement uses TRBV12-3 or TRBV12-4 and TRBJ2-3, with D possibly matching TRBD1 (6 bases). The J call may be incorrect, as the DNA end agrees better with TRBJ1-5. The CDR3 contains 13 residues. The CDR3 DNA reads TGTGCCAGCAGTTTAGCGGGGGCGGATACGCAGCATTTT. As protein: CASSLAGADTQHF.

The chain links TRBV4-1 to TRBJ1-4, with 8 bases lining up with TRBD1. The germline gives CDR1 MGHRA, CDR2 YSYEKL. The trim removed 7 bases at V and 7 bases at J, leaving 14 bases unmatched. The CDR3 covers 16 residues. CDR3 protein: CASIQAQGAGGEKLFF. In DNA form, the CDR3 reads TGCGCCAGCATCCAGGCGCAGGGGGCTGGAGGTGAAAAACTGTTTTTT.

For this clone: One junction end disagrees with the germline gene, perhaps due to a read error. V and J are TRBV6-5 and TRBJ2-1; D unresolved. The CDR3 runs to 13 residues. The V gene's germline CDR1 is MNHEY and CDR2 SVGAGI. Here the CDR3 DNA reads TGTGCCAGCAGTTATGACCGCCACAATGAACAGTTCTTC. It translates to CASSYDRHNEQFF.

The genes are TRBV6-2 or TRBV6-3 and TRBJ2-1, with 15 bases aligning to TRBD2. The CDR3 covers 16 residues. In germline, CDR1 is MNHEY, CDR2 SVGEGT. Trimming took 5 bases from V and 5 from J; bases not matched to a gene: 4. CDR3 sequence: CASSRTSGRVDNEQFF. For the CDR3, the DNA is TGTGCCAGCAGTCGGACTAGCGGGAGGGTTGACAATGAGCAGTTCTTC.

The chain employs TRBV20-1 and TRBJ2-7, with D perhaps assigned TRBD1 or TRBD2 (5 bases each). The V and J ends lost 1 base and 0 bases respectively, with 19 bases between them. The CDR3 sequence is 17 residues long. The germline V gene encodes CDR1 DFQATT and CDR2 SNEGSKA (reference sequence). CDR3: CSARAPRGSLYSYEQYF. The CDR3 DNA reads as TGCAGTGCTAGAGCCCCCCGGGGCAGCCTTTACTCCTACGAGCAGTACTTC.

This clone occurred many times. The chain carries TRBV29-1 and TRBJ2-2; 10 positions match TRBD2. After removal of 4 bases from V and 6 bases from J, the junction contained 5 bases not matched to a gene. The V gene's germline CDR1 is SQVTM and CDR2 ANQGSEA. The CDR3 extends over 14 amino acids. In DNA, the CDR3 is TGCAGCGTTGTAGGGACTAGCGTGTCCGGGGAGCTGTTTTTT. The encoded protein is CSVVGTSVSGELFF.

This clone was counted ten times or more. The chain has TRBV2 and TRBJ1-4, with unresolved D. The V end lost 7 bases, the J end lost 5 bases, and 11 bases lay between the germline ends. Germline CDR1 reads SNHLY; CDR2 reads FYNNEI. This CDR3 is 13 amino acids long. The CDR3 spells CASTVGYNEKLFF. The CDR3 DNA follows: TGTGCCAGCACGGTGGGGTACAATGAAAAACTGTTTTTT.

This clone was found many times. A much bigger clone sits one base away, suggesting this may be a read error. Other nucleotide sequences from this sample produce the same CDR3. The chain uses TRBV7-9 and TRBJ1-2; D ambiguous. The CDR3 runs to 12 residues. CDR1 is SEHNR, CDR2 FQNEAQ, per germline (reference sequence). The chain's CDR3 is CANYGETYGYTF. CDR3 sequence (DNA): TGCGCCAATTACGGAGAGACGTATGGCTACACCTTC.

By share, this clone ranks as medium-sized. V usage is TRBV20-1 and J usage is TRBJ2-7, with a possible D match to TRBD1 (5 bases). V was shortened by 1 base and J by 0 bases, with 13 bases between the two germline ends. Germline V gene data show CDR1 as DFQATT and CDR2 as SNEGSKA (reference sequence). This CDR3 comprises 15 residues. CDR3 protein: CSARVDTSSSYEQYF. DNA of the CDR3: TGCAGTGCTAGAGTGGACACCTCGAGCTCCTACGAGCAGTACTTC.

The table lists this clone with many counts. CDR3: CASSLGTGKTEAFF. The CDR3 nucleotides are TGCGCCAGCAGCTTGGGGACAGGGAAAACTGAAGCTTTCTTT. This sequence joins TRBV5-1 and TRBJ1-1, with 8 bases aligning to TRBD1. The ends lost 0 bases at V and 5 bases at J; junction bases unmatched: 3. Per the germline V gene, CDR1 is SGHRS and CDR2 is YFSETQ. The CDR3 is 14 amino acids.

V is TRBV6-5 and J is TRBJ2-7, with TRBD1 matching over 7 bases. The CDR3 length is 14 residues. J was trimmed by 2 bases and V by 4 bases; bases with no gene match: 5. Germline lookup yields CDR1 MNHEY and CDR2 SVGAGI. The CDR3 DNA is TGTGCCAGCAGTTGGGGGACAGATACCTACGAGCAGTACTTC. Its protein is CASSWGTDTYEQYF.

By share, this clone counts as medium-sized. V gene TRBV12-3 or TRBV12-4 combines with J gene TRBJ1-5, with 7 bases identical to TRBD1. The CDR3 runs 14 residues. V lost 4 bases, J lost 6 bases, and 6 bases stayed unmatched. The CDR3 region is CASSSRGGLQPQHF. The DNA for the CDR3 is TGTGCCAGCAGTTCCAGAGGGGGCCTTCAGCCCCAGCATTTT.

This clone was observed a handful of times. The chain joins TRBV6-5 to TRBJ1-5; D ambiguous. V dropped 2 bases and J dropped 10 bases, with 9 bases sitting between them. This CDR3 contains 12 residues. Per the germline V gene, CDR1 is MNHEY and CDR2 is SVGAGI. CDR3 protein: CASSYPSRPQHF. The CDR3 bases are TGTGCCAGCAGTTACCCGAGTCGACCCCAGCATTTT.

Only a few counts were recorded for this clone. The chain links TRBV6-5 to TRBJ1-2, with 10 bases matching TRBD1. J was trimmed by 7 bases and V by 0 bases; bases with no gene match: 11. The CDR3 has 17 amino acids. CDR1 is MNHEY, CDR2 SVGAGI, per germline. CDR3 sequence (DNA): TGTGCCAGCAGTTACTCGCGAACGGAGACAGGGGGCTTTGGCTACACCTTC. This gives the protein CASSYSRTETGGFGYTF.

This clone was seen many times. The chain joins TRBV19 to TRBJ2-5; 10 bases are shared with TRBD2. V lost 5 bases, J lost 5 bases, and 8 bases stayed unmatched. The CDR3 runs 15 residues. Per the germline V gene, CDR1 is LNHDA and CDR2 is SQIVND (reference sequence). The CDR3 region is CASSAQREGWETQYF. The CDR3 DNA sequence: TGTGCCAGTAGTGCCCAGCGGGAGGGCTGGGAGACCCAGTACTTC.

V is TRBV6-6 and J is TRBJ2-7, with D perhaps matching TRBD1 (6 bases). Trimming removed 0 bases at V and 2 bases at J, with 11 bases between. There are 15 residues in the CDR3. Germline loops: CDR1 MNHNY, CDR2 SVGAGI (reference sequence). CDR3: CASSYSLDSAYEQYF. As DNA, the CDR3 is TGTGCCAGCAGTTACTCGCTGGACAGTGCCTACGAGCAGTACTTC.

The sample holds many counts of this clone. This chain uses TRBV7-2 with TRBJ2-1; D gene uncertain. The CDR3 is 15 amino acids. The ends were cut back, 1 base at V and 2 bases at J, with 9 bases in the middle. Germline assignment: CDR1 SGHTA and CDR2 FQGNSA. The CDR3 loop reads CASSLGGFPYNEQFF. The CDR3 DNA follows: TGTGCCAGCAGCTTAGGTGGGTTCCCCTACAATGAGCAGTTCTTC.

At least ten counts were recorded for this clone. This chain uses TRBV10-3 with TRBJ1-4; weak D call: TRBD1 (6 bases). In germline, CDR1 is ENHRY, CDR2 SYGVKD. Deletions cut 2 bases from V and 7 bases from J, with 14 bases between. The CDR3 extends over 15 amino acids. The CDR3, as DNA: TGTGCCATCAGTGAGACCCGGGACATGCGTGAAAAACTGTTTTTT. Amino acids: CAISETRDMREKLFF.

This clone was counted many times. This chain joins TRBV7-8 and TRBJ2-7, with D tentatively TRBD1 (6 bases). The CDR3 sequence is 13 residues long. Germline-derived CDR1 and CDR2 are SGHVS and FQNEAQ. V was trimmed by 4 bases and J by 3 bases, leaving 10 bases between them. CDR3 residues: CASSWGQGYEQYF. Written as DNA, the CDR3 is TGTGCCAGCAGCTGGGGACAAGGCTACGAGCAGTACTTC.

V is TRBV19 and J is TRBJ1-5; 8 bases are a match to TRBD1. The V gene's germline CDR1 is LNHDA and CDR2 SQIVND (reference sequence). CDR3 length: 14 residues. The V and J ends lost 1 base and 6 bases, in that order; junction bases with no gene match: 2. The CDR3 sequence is CASSIGTGPQPQHF. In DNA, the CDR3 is TGTGCCAGTAGTATAGGGACAGGGCCTCAGCCCCAGCATTTT.

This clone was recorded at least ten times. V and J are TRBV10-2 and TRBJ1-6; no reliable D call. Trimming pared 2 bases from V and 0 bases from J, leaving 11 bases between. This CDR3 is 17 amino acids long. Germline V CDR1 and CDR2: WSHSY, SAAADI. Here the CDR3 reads CASSESTSSSYNSPLHF. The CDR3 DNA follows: TGCGCCAGCAGTGAGAGTACGTCTAGCTCCTATAATTCACCCCTCCACTTT.

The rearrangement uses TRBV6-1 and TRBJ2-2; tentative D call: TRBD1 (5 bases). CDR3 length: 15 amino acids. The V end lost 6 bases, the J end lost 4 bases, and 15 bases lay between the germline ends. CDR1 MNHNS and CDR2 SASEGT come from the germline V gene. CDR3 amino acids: CASSQGATVTGELFF. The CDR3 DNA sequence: TGTGCCAGCAGCCAAGGGGCTACGGTCACCGGGGAGCTGTTTTTT.

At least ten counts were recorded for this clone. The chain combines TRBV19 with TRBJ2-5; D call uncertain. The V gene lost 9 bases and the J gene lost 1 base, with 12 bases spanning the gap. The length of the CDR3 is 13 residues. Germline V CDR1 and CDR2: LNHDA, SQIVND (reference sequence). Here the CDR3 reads CARMEVLQETQYF. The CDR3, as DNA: TGTGCCAGGATGGAAGTTCTCCAAGAGACCCAGTACTTC.

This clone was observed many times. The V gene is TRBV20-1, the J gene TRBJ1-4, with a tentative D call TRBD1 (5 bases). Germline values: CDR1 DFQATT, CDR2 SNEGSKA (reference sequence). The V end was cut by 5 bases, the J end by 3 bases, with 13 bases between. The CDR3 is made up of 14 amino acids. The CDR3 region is CSALEQVANEKLFF. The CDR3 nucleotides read TGCAGTGCTCTAGAACAGGTGGCTAATGAAAAACTGTTTTTT.

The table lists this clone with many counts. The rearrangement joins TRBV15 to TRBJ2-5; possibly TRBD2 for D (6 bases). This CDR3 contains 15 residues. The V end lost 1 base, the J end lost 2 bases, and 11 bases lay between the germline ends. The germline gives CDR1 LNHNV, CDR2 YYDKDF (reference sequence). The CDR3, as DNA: TGTGCCACCAGCAGAGGCGGGGCGGGACAAGAGACCCAGTACTTC. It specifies CATSRGGAGQETQYF.